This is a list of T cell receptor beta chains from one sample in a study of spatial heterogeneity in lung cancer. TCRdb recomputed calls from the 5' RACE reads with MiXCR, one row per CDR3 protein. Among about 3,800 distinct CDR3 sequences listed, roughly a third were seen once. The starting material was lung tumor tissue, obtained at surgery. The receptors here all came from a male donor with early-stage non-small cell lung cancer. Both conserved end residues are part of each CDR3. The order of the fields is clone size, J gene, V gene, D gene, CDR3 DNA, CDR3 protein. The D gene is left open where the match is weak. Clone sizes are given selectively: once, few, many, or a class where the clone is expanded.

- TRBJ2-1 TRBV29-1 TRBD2 TGCAGCGTTGACTGGGCTAGCGGGAGTATCTACAATGAGCAGTTCTTC CSVDWASGSIYNEQFF
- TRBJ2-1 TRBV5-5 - TGTGCCAGCAGCCTAGAGCCGGGACTCGAGGTTAATGAGCAGTTCTTC CASSLEPGLEVNEQFF
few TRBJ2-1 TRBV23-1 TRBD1 TGCGCCAGCAGTCAGGTGACAGGGGCGAACAATGAGCAGTTCTTC CASSQVTGANNEQFF
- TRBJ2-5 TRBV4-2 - TGTGCCAGCAGCCAAGATGGGATAGGGGCCACGTTAGAGACCCAGTACTTC CASSQDGIGATLETQYF
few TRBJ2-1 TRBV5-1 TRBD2 TGCGCCAGCAGCTCGGGGGGGAGCTCCTACAATGAGCAGTTCTTC CASSSGGSSYNEQFF
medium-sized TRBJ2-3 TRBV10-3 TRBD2 TGTGCCATCACCCCCAAGGAGGCTAGCGGATACACAGATACGCAGTATTTT CAITPKEASGYTDTQYF
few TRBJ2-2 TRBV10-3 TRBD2 TGTGCCATCACTAGCGGTCCACCCGGGGAGCTGTTTTTT CAITSGPPGELFF
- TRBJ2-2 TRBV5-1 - TGCGCCAGCAGCGCTGTACAGGGCGACACCGGGGAGCTGTTTTTT CASSAVQGDTGELFF
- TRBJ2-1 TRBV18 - TGTGCCAGCTCACCATTGGGGGATGAGCAGTTCTTC CASSPLGDEQFF
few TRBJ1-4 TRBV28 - TGTGCCAGCAGTACCCTAGAGAAACTGTTTTTT CASSTLEKLFF
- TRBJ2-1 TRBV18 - TGTGCCAGCTCACCAGTTAGGGTTAGCTCCTACAATGAGCAGTTCTTC CASSPVRVSSYNEQFF
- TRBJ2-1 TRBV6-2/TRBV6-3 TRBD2 TGTGCCAGCAGTTACTCTGGGCTAGCGGGCTTCACCTACAATGAGCAGTTCTTC CASSYSGLAGFTYNEQFF
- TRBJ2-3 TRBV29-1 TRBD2 TGCAGCGTTGATAGCGGGAGGACAGATACGCAGTATTTT CSVDSGRTDTQYF
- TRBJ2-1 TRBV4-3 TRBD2 TGCGCCAGCAGCCAAGGACTAGCGGGCACATACAATGAGCAGTTCTTC CASSQGLAGTYNEQFF
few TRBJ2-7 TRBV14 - TGTGCCAGCAGCCAAGCCCGATACGAGCAGTACTTC CASSQARYEQYF
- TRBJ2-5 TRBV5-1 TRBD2 TGCGCCAGCAGCTTGGCCGGGACTAGCATGAAAGAGACCCAGTACTTC CASSLAGTSMKETQYF